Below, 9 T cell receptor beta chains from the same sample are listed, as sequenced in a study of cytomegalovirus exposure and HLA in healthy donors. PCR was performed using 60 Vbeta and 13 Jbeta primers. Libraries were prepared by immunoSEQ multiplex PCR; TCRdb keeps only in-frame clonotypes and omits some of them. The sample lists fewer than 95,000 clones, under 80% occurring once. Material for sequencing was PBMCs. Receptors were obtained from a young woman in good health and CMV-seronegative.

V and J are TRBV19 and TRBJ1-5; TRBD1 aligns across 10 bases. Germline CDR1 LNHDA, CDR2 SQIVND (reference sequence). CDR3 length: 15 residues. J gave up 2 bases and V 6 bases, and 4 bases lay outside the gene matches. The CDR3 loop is CASRTGGGGNQPQHF. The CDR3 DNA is TGTGCCAGTAGGACAGGGGGCGGTGGCAATCAGCCCCAGCATTTT.

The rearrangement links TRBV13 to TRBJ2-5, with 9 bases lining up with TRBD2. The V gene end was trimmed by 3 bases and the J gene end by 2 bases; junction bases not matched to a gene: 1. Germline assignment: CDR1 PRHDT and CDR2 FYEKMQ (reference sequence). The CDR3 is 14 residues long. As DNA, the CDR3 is TGTGCCAGCAGCTTGACTAGCGGACAAGAGACCCAGTACTTC. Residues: CASSLTSGQETQYF.

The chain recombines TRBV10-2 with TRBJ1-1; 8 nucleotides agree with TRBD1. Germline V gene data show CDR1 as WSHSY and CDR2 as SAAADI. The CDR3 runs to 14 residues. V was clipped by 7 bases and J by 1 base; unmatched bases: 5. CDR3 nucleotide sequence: TGCGCCAGCATCTCGGACAGGGAGAACACTGAAGCTTTCTTT. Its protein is CASISDRENTEAFF.

CDR3 sequence: CASSYTAVGRGTQYF. The CDR3 coding sequence is TGTGCCAGCAGTTATACTGCCGTGGGGCGGGGGACCCAGTACTTC. J is TRBJ2-5 and V is TRBV6-5; a possible D gene is TRBD2 (6 bases). The germline V and J ends were trimmed by 3 bases and 7 bases, with 18 bases remaining between them. This CDR3 contains 15 residues. CDR1 and CDR2 from the germline V gene are MNHEY and SVGAGI.

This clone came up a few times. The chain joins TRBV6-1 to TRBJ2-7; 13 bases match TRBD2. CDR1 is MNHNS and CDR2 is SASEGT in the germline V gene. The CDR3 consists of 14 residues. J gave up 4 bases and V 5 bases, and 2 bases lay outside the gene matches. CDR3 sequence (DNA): TGTGCCAGCAGTACTAGCGGGGGGGAATACGAGCAGTACTTC. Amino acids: CASSTSGGEYEQYF.

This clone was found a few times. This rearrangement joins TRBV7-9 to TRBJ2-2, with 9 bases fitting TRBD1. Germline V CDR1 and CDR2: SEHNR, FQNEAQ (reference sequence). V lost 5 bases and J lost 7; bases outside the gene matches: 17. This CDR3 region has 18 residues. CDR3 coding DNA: TGTGCCAGCAGCGTGCATCCGTTTGGGACAGGGAAGGGCGGGGAGCTGTTTTTT. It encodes CASSVHPFGTGKGGELFF.

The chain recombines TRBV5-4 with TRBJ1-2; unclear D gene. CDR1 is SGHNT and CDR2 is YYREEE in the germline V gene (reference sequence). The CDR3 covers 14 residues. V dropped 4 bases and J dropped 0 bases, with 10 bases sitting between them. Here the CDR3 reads CASSVEISNYGYTF. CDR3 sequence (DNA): TGTGCCAGCAGCGTAGAGATTTCTAACTATGGCTACACCTTC.

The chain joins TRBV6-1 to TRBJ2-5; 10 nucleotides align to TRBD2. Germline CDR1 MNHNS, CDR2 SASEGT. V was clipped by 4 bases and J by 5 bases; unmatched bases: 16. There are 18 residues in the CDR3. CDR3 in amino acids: CASSGGAQAGGLGETQYF. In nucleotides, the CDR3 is TGTGCCAGCAGTGGAGGGGCCCAAGCGGGAGGGCTGGGGGAGACCCAGTACTTC.

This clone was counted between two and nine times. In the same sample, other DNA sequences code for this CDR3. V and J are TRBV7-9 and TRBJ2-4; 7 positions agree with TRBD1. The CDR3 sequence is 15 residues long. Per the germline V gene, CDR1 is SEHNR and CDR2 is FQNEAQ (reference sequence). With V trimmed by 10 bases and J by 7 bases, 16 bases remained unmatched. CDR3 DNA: TGTGCCATTCCTCGGGACAGTAAAAGGCGGAACATTCAGTACTTC. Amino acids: CAIPRDSKRRNIQYF.